These T cell receptor beta chains were read from a single sample in a study of cytomegalovirus exposure and HLA in healthy donors. Assay used: immunoSEQ multiplex PCR; TCRdb lists only in-frame clones, some missing. This table holds around 130,000 clones, approximately 84% found once. The specimen was PBMCs. These receptors were obtained from a woman in her thirties or forties in good health and CMV-seronegative. CDR3s include the opening cysteine and the closing phenylalanine or tryptophan. A D gene is named only where the DNA matches it firmly. A row's size may be missing; if present it is once, few, many or a size class.

.	.	TRBV5-1	TRBJ2-2	TGCGCCAGCACCCGCTTGACAATCACGAACACCGGGGAGCTGTTTTTT	CASTRLTITNTGELFF
.	TRBD2	TRBV9	TRBJ2-1	TGTGCCAGCAGCGCCGGACAGGGAACCATAGCGGGAGGGGACAATGAGCAGTTCTTC	CASSAGQGTIAGGDNEQFF
few	.	TRBV5-1	TRBJ1-1	TGCGCCAGCAGCTCGTTGGACAGCGGCACTGAAGCTTTCTTT	CASSSLDSGTEAFF
.	TRBD1	TRBV5-5	TRBJ2-2	TGTGCCAGCAGCCTGGGGACAGGTCCCACCGGGGAGCTGTTTTTT	CASSLGTGPTGELFF
.	TRBD1	TRBV7-3	TRBJ2-2	TGTGCCAGCAAGGACAGGGGGAACACCGGGGAGCTGTTTTTT	CASKDRGNTGELFF
.	TRBD1	TRBV5-1	TRBJ2-4	TGCGCCAGCAGCTCCCTGGGACAGGGCGTTCCGAACATTCAGTACTTC	CASSSLGQGVPNIQYF
few	TRBD2	TRBV27	TRBJ2-7	TGTGCCAGCAGCACCGGACTAGCTGAAGTGGGAGAGCAGTACTTC	CASSTGLAEVGEQYF
.	.	TRBV6-5	TRBJ1-1	TGTGCCAGCAGTTATTCGAGGAACACTGAAGCTTTCTTT	CASSYSRNTEAFF
once	TRBD1	TRBV7-8	TRBJ1-2	TGTGCCAGCAGCCCAGGGGGGCGTACCTATGGCTACACCTTC	CASSPGGRTYGYTF
once	.	TRBV7-2	TRBJ1-3	TGTGCCAGCAGCCAATCGAGGAACACCATATATTTT	CASSQSRNTIYF
.	.	TRBV27	TRBJ2-1	TGTGCCAGCAGTTTGAGGCTAGGGGTCGATGAGCAGTTCTTC	CASSLRLGVDEQFF
.	.	TRBV7-2	TRBJ2-5	TGTGCCAGCAGCTTTTCTACGGAGACCCAGTACTTC	CASSFSTETQYF
.	TRBD1	TRBV29-1	TRBJ1-4	TGCAGCGTCGGGGGACAGGGGGCTTTGGTTCCAACTAATGAAAAACTGTTTTTT	CSVGGQGALVPTNEKLFF
.	.	TRBV7-8	TRBJ2-5	TGTGCCAGCAGCCCTGGGCAGGGTGAAGAGACCCAGTACTTC	CASSPGQGEETQYF
.	TRBD1	TRBV10-3	TRBJ1-1	TGTGCCATCAAGGAACAGGGGCGACCTGAAGCTTTCTTT	CAIKEQGRPEAFF
.	.	TRBV9	TRBJ2-1	TGTGCCAGCAGCTCGCTAGGAGATAGGTACAATGAGCAGTTCTTC	CASSSLGDRYNEQFF
.	.	TRBV11-2	TRBJ1-1	TGTGCCAGCAGCTTAAGGGGGGGTATGAACACTGAAGCTTTCTTT	CASSLRGGMNTEAFF
.	TRBD1	TRBV27	TRBJ2-1	TGTGCCAGCAGTACGGCACAGACAGGGGCCATAGTCAATGAGCAGTTCTTC	CASSTAQTGAIVNEQFF
.	.	TRBV7-7	TRBJ2-7	TGTGCCAGCAGCACCAGAGGAGGTGCAAACGAGCAGTACTTC	CASSTRGGANEQYF
once	.	TRBV29-1	TRBJ2-1	TGCAGCGTTGAAGAGCTGGTCAGGGAGCAGTTCTTC	CSVEELVREQFF
.	.	TRBV7-2	TRBJ1-2	TGTGCCAGCAGCTTAGGGGGGGAGGTGATGGGCTTC	CASSLGGEVMGF
.	.	TRBV29-1	TRBJ2-1	TGCAGCGTTGAGGGCCCAAGGCCACCCCTGGTAGGCTACAATGAGCAGTTCTTC	CSVEGPRPPLVGYNEQFF
.	.	TRBV19	TRBJ1-1	TGTGCCAGTAGTATAGGGTGGCAGGGTTCCACTGAAGCTTTCTTT	CASSIGWQGSTEAFF
.	TRBD1	TRBV19	TRBJ1-1	TGTGCCAGTAGTCCAGGGGGCTCAGAAGCTTTCTTT	CASSPGGSEAFF
.	TRBD1	TRBV19	TRBJ1-2	TGTGCCAGTACCCCTGGGACAGGGCCCCTCTATGGCTACACCTTC	CASTPGTGPLYGYTF
.	TRBD2	TRBV6-4	TRBJ2-2	TGTGCCAGCAGTCCCAAGCGGGGGGACACCGGGGAGCTGTTTTTT	CASSPKRGDTGELFF
.	.	TRBV19	TRBJ1-5	TGTGCCAGTAAGGGGGGGGACCTAAATCAGCCCCAGCATTTT	CASKGGDLNQPQHF
.	.	TRBV4-2	TRBJ2-3	TGTGCCAGCGGGAGGGATACGCAGTATTTT	CASGRDTQYF
once	TRBD2	TRBV6-1	TRBJ2-7	TGTGCCAGCAGTCCCGGGACTAGCGGGGGTTACGAGCAGTACTTC	CASSPGTSGGYEQYF
once	.	TRBV19	TRBJ2-5	TGTGCCAGTAGTATCGGGCCTCAGGGTAGGGAGACCCAGTACTTC	CASSIGPQGRETQYF
.	.	TRBV27	TRBJ1-6	TGTGCCAGCAGTTTTCTCAAAAGGGGGAATTCACCCCTCCACTTT	CASSFLKRGNSPLHF
.	TRBD1	TRBV15	TRBJ1-2	TGTGCCACCAGCAGGGGACAGAACTATGGCTACACCTTC	CATSRGQNYGYTF
few	TRBD2	TRBV18	TRBJ2-7	TGTGCCAGCTCACCATCACTAGCGGGAGGGACCTACGAGCAGTACTTC	CASSPSLAGGTYEQYF
.	.	TRBV6-1	TRBJ2-5	TGTGCCAGCAGTGACGCGGACTATCTACAAGAGACCCAGTACTTC	CASSDADYLQETQYF
few	.	TRBV7-2	TRBJ1-5	TGTGCCAGCAGCTTAGGACAGAACGATCAGCCCCAGCATTTT	CASSLGQNDQPQHF
.	TRBD1	TRBV7-9	TRBJ2-1	TGTGCCAGCAGCTTAGGGGACAGGAGCTACAATGAGCAGTTCTTC	CASSLGDRSYNEQFF
.	TRBD1	TRBV27	TRBJ2-7	TGTGCCAGCAGGGAAGGGGACAGGGAGGATTACGAGCAGTACTTC	CASREGDREDYEQYF
.	TRBD1	TRBV5-5	TRBJ1-5	TGTGCCAGCAGCACCTATGGAGGACAGGACGATCAGCCCCAGCATTTT	CASSTYGGQDDQPQHF
.	TRBD2	TRBV2	TRBJ2-7	TGTGCCAGCAGCGCTCTAGCGGGAAGGGCCTACGAGCAGTACTTC	CASSALAGRAYEQYF
.	.	TRBV7-2	TRBJ2-1	TGTGCCAGCAGCACATTGGAGGCCAATGAGCAGTTCTTC	CASSTLEANEQFF
.	TRBD1	TRBV5-1	TRBJ2-7	TGCGCCAGCAGCGTCACAGGGGGCAGCTACGAGCAGTACTTC	CASSVTGGSYEQYF
few	TRBD1	TRBV28	TRBJ2-5	TGTGCCAGCAGTTTCCCCGACAGGGGGCTCAAGGAGACCCAGTACTTC	CASSFPDRGLKETQYF
.	TRBD1	TRBV30	TRBJ2-2	TGTGCCTGGATGACAGGGGTCACCGGGGAGCTGTTTTTT	CAWMTGVTGELFF
.	.	TRBV19	TRBJ1-5	TGTGCCAGTAGTATCCGGGGTAGCAACCAGCCCCAGCATTTT	CASSIRGSNQPQHF
once	.	TRBV28	TRBJ1-3	TGTGCCAGCAGTTTAGAATGGTACTCGAGCTCTGGAAACACCATATATTTT	CASSLEWYSSSGNTIYF
.	.	TRBV27	TRBJ1-1	TGTGCCAGCAGCCAGGGATCCCAGGTCACTGAAGCTTTCTTT	CASSQGSQVTEAFF
.	.	TRBV11-2	TRBJ1-1	TGTGCCAGCAGCTTACTCCGGACACCGGAAGCTTTCTTT	CASSLLRTPEAFF
.	.	TRBV27	TRBJ1-5	TGTGCCAGCAGTTCCCGAGGGGGACGGAATCAGCCCCAGCATTTT	CASSSRGGRNQPQHF
.	.	TRBV14	TRBJ2-2	TGTGCCAGCAGCCGCTCTAGGGGTGGCGGGGAGCTGTTTTTT	CASSRSRGGGELFF
.	.	TRBV21-1	TRBJ1-1	TGTGCCAGCAGCGATGGCCAAATCCCAGGGTGGAGCACTGAAGCCTTCTTT	CASSDGQIPGWSTEAFF
.	TRBD1	TRBV6-5	TRBJ2-7	TGTGCCAGCGGACAGGGAGTCTCCTACGAGCAGTACTTC	CASGQGVSYEQYF
.	.	TRBV2	TRBJ1-2	TGTGCCAGCAGTGATAGAGGTGTAGGGGCTCACTATGGCTACACCTTC	CASSDRGVGAHYGYTF
.	TRBD1	TRBV28	TRBJ2-2	TGTGCCAGCAGTTCAAAAGTACAGGGGGTAACTTCGAACACCGGGGAGCTGTTTTTT	CASSSKVQGVTSNTGELFF
.	.	TRBV6-6	TRBJ1-2	TGTGCCACCACGGGGGTCCCTAACTATGGCTACACCTTC	CATTGVPNYGYTF
.	TRBD2	TRBV7-9	TRBJ2-3	TGTGCCAGCAGCCTCGGGACTAGCGGGCGTACAGATACGCAGTATTTT	CASSLGTSGRTDTQYF
.	.	TRBV21-1	TRBJ1-2	TGTGCCAGCAGCAAAGCCCCGGACAGAGAGTGCTACACCTTC	CASSKAPDRECYTF
.	TRBD2	TRBV5-1	TRBJ2-7	TGCGCCAGCAGCAAACAAGGCGACGCGGGAGGCTCCTACGAGCAGTACTTC	CASSKQGDAGGSYEQYF
.	.	TRBV21-1	TRBJ2-3	TGTGCCAGCAGCAAAAATGAAATGCAGGGTGTCCCGGGTACGCAGTATTTT	CASSKNEMQGVPGTQYF
.	.	TRBV28	TRBJ2-7	TGTGCCAGCAGGCCCAGGAGGGACAGTTCCTACGAGCAGTACTTC	CASRPRRDSSYEQYF
few	.	TRBV6-5	TRBJ2-4	TGTGCCAGCAGTTACTCTACAGGAAACAGTCAGTACTTC	CASSYSTGNSQYF